The clone carrying this T cell receptor beta chain turned up a few times. What it binds is unknown. The authors ran a second PCR of roughly 6 to 11 cycles using a sample-barcoded 5' primer and a J-beta primer mix. Via MiXCR, TCRdb re-called the 5' RACE reads, giving one row per CDR3 protein. The sample records 1.8 million or so distinct CDR3 sequences, 30% to 40% being singletons. This specimen comes from a study of blood T cells in healthy people across ages. Study outcomes and limitations: Estimates drawn from one million T cells were deemed to understate diversity. Percentage of naive T cells showed a strong correlation with TCR beta diversity.

The V segment lost 5 bases and the J segment 5 bases; nucleotides outside the gene matches: 8. There are 14 residues in the CDR3. The germline V gene encodes CDR1 SEHNR and CDR2 FQNEAQ (reference sequence). The chain uses TRBV7-9 and TRBJ2-5; 7 positions agree with TRBD2. The specimen was blood. The TCR was taken from a human donor in good health. The CDR3 protein is CASSPTSRTETQYF. CDR3 in DNA: TGTGCCAGCAGCCCGACTAGCAGGACCGAGACCCAGTACTTC. Supplemented by reference TRBV7-9 and TRBJ2-5, the full variable domain reads DTGVSQNPRHKITKRGQNVTFRCDPISEHNRLYWYRQTLGQGPEFLTYFQNEAQLEKSRLLSDRFSAERPKGSFSTLEIQRTEQGDSAMYLCASSPTSRTETQYFGPGTRLLVL.